The 11 T cell receptor beta chains listed next were all sequenced from one sample in a study of T cells in Graves' hyperthyroidism and ophthalmopathy. RNA transcripts provided the source from which TCR beta CDR3 regions were amplified. The primer set for the first-round RT-PCR of the TCR CDR3 was HTBI. TCRdb redid the calling of the multiplex PCR reads with MiXCR, one entry per CDR3 protein. The table shows about 270,000 distinct CDR3 sequences, with less than 30% occurring only once. The sequencing input was blood. These receptors were collected from a man in his forties with Graves' hyperthyroidism that later progressed to Graves' ophthalmopathy.

This clonotype was detected ten times or more. This chain joins TRBV30 and TRBJ2-7, with D possibly called TRBD1 or TRBD2 (5 bases each). V was pared by 8 bases and J by 7 bases, with 9 bases between. CDR1 GTSNPN and CDR2 SVGIG come from the germline V gene (reference sequence). The CDR3 extends over 9 amino acids. CDR3 in DNA: TGTGCCGCGTGGGGGGAGCAGTACTTC. This gives the protein CAAWGEQYF.

Ten or more counts support this clonotype. The V and J genes are TRBV6-5 and TRBJ2-2; TRBD1 aligns across 7 bases. The CDR3 runs to 15 residues. V trimming: 2 bases; J trimming: 1 base; junction bases outside the gene matches: 1. Germline V gene data show CDR1 as MNHEY and CDR2 as SVGAGI. CDR3 in amino acids: CASSYGTENTGELFF. CDR3 nucleotide sequence: TGTGCCAGCAGTTACGGGACAGAGAACACCGGGGAGCTGTTTTTT.

This clonotype appeared once. The V and J genes are TRBV12-3 or TRBV12-4 and TRBJ2-4, with 7 bases identical to TRBD1. This CDR3 contains 12 residues. Germline trimming cut 7 bases from V and 8 bases from J; bases unmatched to any gene: 5. CDR3 protein: CASNDRADIQYF. The CDR3 nucleotides read TGTGCCAGCAACGACAGGGCGGACATTCAGTACTTC.

This clonotype was seen repeatedly, ten times or more. This rearrangement joins TRBV20-1 to TRBJ2-7, with 14 bases fitting TRBD2. The CDR3 sequence is 17 residues long. From germline, CDR1 is DFQATT and CDR2 SNEGSKA (reference sequence). With 4 bases clipped from V and 3 bases from J, the junction kept 11 bases outside the gene matches. CDR3 nucleotide sequence: TGCAGTGCTACACGAGGGACTAGCGGGGGCACTGTCTACGAGCAGTACTTC. Its translation is CSATRGTSGGTVYEQYF.

This chain joins TRBV6-1 and TRBJ1-5, with 9 positions matching TRBD1. This CDR3 contains 13 residues. After removal of 6 bases from V and 6 bases from J, the junction contained 3 bases not matched to a gene. Germline CDR1 reads MNHNS; CDR2 reads SASEGT. CDR3 in amino acids: CASRQGAIQPQHF. For the CDR3, the DNA is TGTGCCAGCAGACAGGGGGCTATTCAGCCCCAGCATTTT.

J is TRBJ2-7 and V is TRBV20-1, with D possibly matching TRBD2 (5 bases). Trimming shortened V by 3 bases and J by 0 bases, and 9 bases separated the two germline ends. The CDR3 consists of 13 residues. In germline, CDR1 is DFQATT, CDR2 SNEGSKA (reference sequence). Here the CDR3 reads CSARAAVSYEQYF. The CDR3 DNA is TGCAGTGCTAGGGCAGCGGTCTCCTACGAGCAGTACTTC.

This rearrangement joins TRBV6-1 to TRBJ1-5; possibly TRBD1 for D (5 bases). The V end lost 9 bases, the J end lost 4 bases, and 13 bases lay between the germline ends. The CDR3 spans 13 residues. Germline CDR1 and CDR2: MNHNS and SASEGT. The CDR3 DNA sequence: TGTGCCAGTTCCTTTTGGGGGAATCAGCCCCAGCATTTT. As protein: CASSFWGNQPQHF.

The table lists this clonotype with many counts. The V gene is TRBV28, the J gene TRBJ1-3; possible D gene TRBD1, 5 bases. Trimming removed 8 bases from V and 0 bases from J, with 8 bases in between. This CDR3 spans 13 amino acids. Per the germline V gene, CDR1 is MDHEN and CDR2 is SYDVKM. CDR3 bases: TGTGCCAGCGGGGACTTCTCTGGAAACACCATATATTTT. This translates into CASGDFSGNTIYF.

This clonotype was seen ten or more times. The rearrangement joins TRBV20-1 to TRBJ1-5; D might be TRBD1 (6 bases). Germline V CDR1 and CDR2: DFQATT, SNEGSKA (reference sequence). Trimming took off 6 bases at V and 1 base at J, with 13 bases between the two ends. CDR3 length: 14 amino acids. This chain's CDR3 is CSASDSGSNQPQHF. The CDR3 nucleotides read TGCAGTGCCTCGGACAGCGGGAGCAATCAGCCCCAGCATTTT.

This clonotype showed up many times. The chain has TRBV6-5 and TRBJ1-5; no definite D call. Looked up from germline, CDR1 is MNHEY and CDR2 is SVGAGI. The CDR3 is made up of 13 amino acids. V lost 7 bases, J lost 4 bases, and 11 bases lay in between. The CDR3 protein is CASKRTGNQPQHF. The CDR3 bases are TGTGCCAGCAAACGTACGGGAAATCAGCCCCAGCATTTT.

The chain joins TRBV20-1 to TRBJ2-7, with 9 nucleotides matching TRBD2. CDR3 length: 15 amino acids. Germline V CDR1 and CDR2: DFQATT, SNEGSKA (reference sequence). J lost 2 bases, V lost 1 base, and 6 bases had no gene match. The CDR3 bases are TGCAGTGCTAGAGGGCTAGCGGGGACCACCTACGAGCAGTACTTC. This translates into CSARGLAGTTYEQYF.